Presented here are 24 T cell receptor beta chains from one specimen sequenced in a study of T cells in Graves' hyperthyroidism and ophthalmopathy. Amplified TCR beta CDR3 regions came from RNA transcripts. First-round RT-PCR of the TCR CDR3 relied on the HTBI primer set. TCRdb fed the multiplex PCR reads into MiXCR, producing one record per CDR3 protein. Of hundreds of thousands of distinct CDR3 sequences in the sample, around 14% were seen once. Input material: blood. Every receptor here comes from a woman aged 18-35 years with Graves' hyperthyroidism.

This clonotype occurred many times. This rearrangement joins TRBV5-1 to TRBJ2-1, with TRBD2 identical over 8 bases. Trimming cost V 0 bases and J 2 bases; bases outside gene matches: 7. This CDR3 region has 17 residues. Germline CDR1 reads SGHRS; CDR2 reads YFSETQ. The CDR3 sequence: CASSLAVTGGPYNEQFF. CDR3 DNA sequence: TGCGCCAGCAGCTTGGCCGTAACGGGAGGGCCCTACAATGAGCAGTTCTTC.

This clonotype was recorded at least ten times. The CDR3 DNA follows: TGTGCCAGCAGTGGTCTAGGGGACACAGATACGCAGTATTTT. Its protein is CASSGLGDTDTQYF. V and J are TRBV2 and TRBJ2-3; D may be TRBD1 (5 bases). The V and J ends lost 4 bases and 2 bases respectively, with 10 bases between them. Germline CDR1 SNHLY, CDR2 FYNNEI. The CDR3 spans 14 residues.

This clonotype was counted ten times or more. The J gene is TRBJ2-5, the V gene TRBV6-2 or TRBV6-3; D call uncertain. V was cut by 2 bases and J by 4 bases, with 8 bases left in between. Germline V gene lookup returns CDR1 MNHEY and CDR2 SVGEGT. The length of the CDR3 is 13 residues. The CDR3 region is CASSYRARETQYF. DNA for the CDR3: TGTGCCAGCAGTTACCGGGCCCGAGAGACCCAGTACTTC.

In this sample, this clonotype turned up many times. CDR3 sequence reads: CASSYDRGPEQFF. In DNA form, the CDR3 reads TGTGCCAGCAGTTACGACAGGGGCCCTGAGCAGTTCTTC. This rearrangement joins TRBV6-6 to TRBJ2-1; 8 nucleotides line up with TRBD1. The V gene end was trimmed by 2 bases and the J gene end by 9 bases; junction bases not matched to a gene: 3. Per germline, CDR1 MNHNY and CDR2 SVGAGI (reference sequence). The CDR3 is 13 amino acids.

This clonotype has more than one count but fewer than ten. The rearrangement uses TRBV5-6 and TRBJ1-2; D gene ambiguous. Trimming cost V 4 bases and J 8 bases, with 15 bases left between them. The CDR3 covers 13 residues. Germline V CDR1 and CDR2: SGHDT, YYEEEE. The CDR3 region is CASSPRPSGGYTF. The CDR3 nucleotides are TGTGCCAGCAGCCCCCGGCCCTCCGGAGGCTACACCTTC.

CDR3 sequence (DNA): TGTGCCAGCAGTGATTCTGGGGGCAGGGAGGGCTACACCTTC. Its translation is CASSDSGGREGYTF. The chain joins TRBV25-1 to TRBJ1-2; D possibly corresponds to TRBD1 (6 bases). The germline gives CDR1 MGHDK, CDR2 SYGVNS. Trimming took off 3 bases at V and 8 bases at J, with 16 bases between the two ends. The CDR3 is made up of 14 amino acids.

This clonotype was seen many times. This may be a read error: a much more frequent sequence differs by one nucleotide. The rearrangement uses TRBV28 and TRBJ2-7; D remains ambiguous. V lost 7 bases and J 5 bases, leaving 18 bases between the germline ends. Looked up from germline, CDR1 is MDHEN and CDR2 is SYDVKM. There are 14 residues in the CDR3. The CDR3 spells CASNHSSNRHEQYF. CDR3 coding DNA: TGTGCCAGCAATCATTCCAGTAATCGCCACGAGCAGTACTTC.

This clonotype has a count of ten or more. The chain has TRBV19 and TRBJ2-7, with 7 bases matching TRBD2. J lost 6 bases, V lost 1 base, and 3 bases had no gene match. This CDR3 is 13 amino acids long. Germline values: CDR1 LNHDA, CDR2 SQIVND (reference sequence). CDR3 region: CASSIVRGSEQYF. The CDR3 nucleotides are TGTGCCAGTAGTATAGTGCGGGGGAGCGAGCAGTACTTC.

This clonotype was seen a handful of times. J is TRBJ1-4 and V is TRBV6-1; TRBD1 aligns across 7 bases. J gave up 4 bases and V 7 bases, and 6 bases lay outside the gene matches. Germline CDR1 reads MNHNS; CDR2 reads SASEGT. CDR3 length: 14 residues. The CDR3 nucleotides are TGTGCCAGCAAGGCAACAGGGGTTAATGAAAAACTGTTTTTT. Its protein product is CASKATGVNEKLFF.

The sample holds many counts of this clonotype. V gene TRBV20-1 combines with J gene TRBJ2-3, with D perhaps matching TRBD1 (7 bases). This CDR3 is 16 amino acids long. Germline V gene sequence: CDR1 DFQATT, CDR2 SNEGSKA (reference sequence). The V gene lost 6 bases and the J gene lost 5 bases, with 24 bases spanning the gap. The CDR3 loop is CSATQGGSISIDTQYF. The DNA for the CDR3 is TGCAGTGCCACCCAGGGGGGTTCGATCTCAATAGATACGCAGTATTTT.

Concerning this clonotype: Here the CDR3 omits its conserved ending phenylalanine or tryptophan, so a read error is the likely source. The J gene is TRBJ1-1, the V gene TRBV7-9, with TRBD1 as a possible D gene (5 bases). The CDR3 covers 14 residues. Germline V gene lookup returns CDR1 SEHNR and CDR2 FQNEAQ (reference sequence). Trimming stripped 1 base from V and 0 bases from J, with 6 bases between. The CDR3 bases are TGTGCCAGCAGCTTAGGGGGGATGAACACTGAAGCTTTCTAT. This sequence encodes CASSLGGMNTEAFY.

The rearrangement uses TRBV19 and TRBJ2-2; D may match TRBD1 or TRBD2 (5 bases each). The germline gives CDR1 LNHDA, CDR2 SQIVND (reference sequence). The CDR3 is 15 amino acids. V was shortened by 5 bases and J by 6 bases, with 16 bases between the two germline ends. CDR3 sequence reads: CASSPGTVGPGELFF. DNA of the CDR3: TGTGCCAGTAGTCCAGGGACGGTAGGGCCCGGGGAGCTGTTTTTT.

This clonotype was found many times. This chain uses TRBV6-2 or TRBV6-3 with TRBJ1-2, with 7 bases matching TRBD1. Losses at the gene ends were 2 bases for V and 2 bases for J; bases not matched to a gene: 8. Germline loops: CDR1 MNHEY, CDR2 SVGEGT. The CDR3 runs to 16 residues. CDR3 nucleotide sequence: TGTGCCAGCAGTTACGCGTTCGACAGGGTGAACTATGGCTACACCTTC. Translating it yields CASSYAFDRVNYGYTF.

The table lists this clonotype with a few counts. This rearrangement joins TRBV20-1 to TRBJ2-7, with a possible D match to TRBD2 (6 bases). CDR3 length: 14 amino acids. V was clipped by 0 bases and J by 1 base, with 10 bases between them. CDR1 and CDR2 (germline): DFQATT, SNEGSKA (reference sequence). CDR3 DNA: TGCAGTGCTAGAGAGCGGGGTTCGTCCTACGAGCAGTACTTC. It is translated as CSARERGSSYEQYF.

This clonotype was counted ten times or more. This chain connects TRBV28 to TRBJ2-7, with D maybe TRBD1 (6 bases). CDR3 length equals 12 residues. Trimming took 6 bases from V and 3 from J, leaving 9 bases between them. CDR1 is MDHEN, CDR2 SYDVKM, per germline. CDR3: CASSLQGYEQYF. Written as DNA, the CDR3 is TGTGCCAGCAGCTTACAGGGCTACGAGCAGTACTTC.

This clonotype has a count of ten or more. The rearrangement uses TRBV7-9 and TRBJ2-1; 8 positions match TRBD1. The J segment lost 1 base and the V segment lost 0 bases, leaving 2 bases of the junction unmatched. Germline CDR1 reads SEHNR; CDR2 reads FQNEAQ (reference sequence). CDR3 length: 16 amino acids. The CDR3 coding sequence is TGTGCCAGCAGCTTAGCCGACAGGGGATCCTACAATGAGCAGTTCTTC. Its protein product is CASSLADRGSYNEQFF. Using reference TRBV7-9 and TRBJ2-1 for the parts outside the CDR3, the full variable domain is DTGVSQNPRHKITKRGQNVTFRCDPISEHNRLYWYRQTLGQGPEFLTYFQNEAQLEKSRLLSDRFSAERPKGSFSTLEIQRTEQGDSAMYLCASSLADRGSYNEQFFGPGTRLTVL.

This CDR3 reads CASSSQQGRKDEKLFF. The CDR3 DNA sequence: TGTGCCAGCAGTTCTCAGCAGGGGCGGAAGGATGAAAAACTGTTTTTT. The gene calls are TRBV27 and TRBJ1-4, with D possibly TRBD1 on 6 matching bases. The germline gives CDR1 MNHEY, CDR2 SMNVEV (reference sequence). CDR3 length equals 16 residues. V was trimmed by 4 bases and J by 6 bases, leaving 18 bases between them.

There are many counts of this clonotype. The rearrangement links TRBV7-8 to TRBJ1-3, with D hard to call. Germline assignment: CDR1 SGHVS and CDR2 FQNEAQ. The CDR3 is 17 amino acids. Trimming removed 2 bases at V and 2 bases at J, with 16 bases between. The CDR3 here is CASSLNLVRSTGNTIYF. DNA of the CDR3: TGTGCCAGCAGCTTAAATCTGGTCCGTTCTACTGGAAACACCATATATTTT.

V gene TRBV5-4 combines with J gene TRBJ1-4, with D perhaps matching TRBD1 (5 bases). Germline V CDR1 and CDR2: SGHNT, YYREEE (reference sequence). The germline V and J ends were trimmed by 4 bases and 10 bases, with 20 bases remaining between them. The CDR3 loop spans 15 amino acids. CDR3 sequence reads: CASSSHWGSDGKLFF. As DNA, the CDR3 is TGTGCCAGCAGCAGTCACTGGGGGTCCGATGGAAAACTGTTTTTT.

This clonotype came up many times. The J gene is TRBJ1-2, the V gene TRBV10-3; 9 bases are shared with TRBD1. The J segment lost 2 bases and the V segment lost 0 bases, leaving 1 base of the junction unmatched. Germline loops: CDR1 ENHRY, CDR2 SYGVKD. This CDR3 is 15 amino acids long. The CDR3 here is CAISESTGGNYGYTF. The DNA of the CDR3 is TGTGCCATCAGTGAGTCGACAGGGGGGAACTATGGCTACACCTTC.

This clonotype was counted at least ten times. The chain is built from TRBV7-2 and TRBJ2-7, with D uncertain. Between the trimmed V and J ends, which lost 5 bases and 4 bases, there was a span of 15 bases. Germline V gene lookup returns CDR1 SGHTA and CDR2 FQGNSA. The CDR3 is 14 residues long. The DNA of the CDR3 is TGTGCCAGCAGCCCCCGTTACCGACGATACGAGCAGTACTTC. This codes for CASSPRYRRYEQYF.

The gene calls are TRBV5-1 and TRBJ2-3, with D possibly matching TRBD2 (5 bases). V was clipped by 5 bases and J by 0 bases, with 10 bases between them. CDR1 is SGHRS and CDR2 is YFSETQ in the germline V gene. This CDR3 contains 14 residues. CDR3 sequence reads: CASRKRTSTDTQYF. The CDR3 DNA reads as TGCGCCAGCAGGAAGCGGACTAGCACAGATACGCAGTATTTT.

This clonotype was counted ten times or more. This rearrangement joins TRBV6-1 to TRBJ2-5, with 14 bases aligning to TRBD2. Unmatched junction bases numbered 9, after V lost 6 bases and J lost 3 bases. Germline V lookup: CDR1 MNHNS, CDR2 SASEGT. This CDR3 contains 17 residues. CDR3 nucleotides: TGTGCCAGCAGCTGGACTAGCGGGGGGAACGGTGAAGAGACCCAGTACTTC. Encoded protein: CASSWTSGGNGEETQYF.

This rearrangement joins TRBV4-1 to TRBJ2-1; 15 bases match TRBD2. Germline V gives CDR1 MGHRA, CDR2 YSYEKL. The CDR3 has 17 amino acids. Germline trimming cut 4 bases from V and 5 bases from J; bases unmatched to any gene: 6. The DNA for the CDR3 is TGCGCCAGCAGCCCCATTCGGACTAGCGGGGGGGACAATGAGCAGTTCTTC. Encoded protein: CASSPIRTSGGDNEQFF.